The entry below gives a single T cell receptor (beta chain) sequence along with its context. Its antigen is as yet unknown. Measured with immunoSEQ multiplex PCR; TCRdb has only the in-frame clones, and not every one. The sample consists of tens of thousands of clones, 75% to 85% of them appearing once. The data stem from a study of T cell responses to AZD1222 COVID-19 vaccine. Overall study context: The study pooled second doses at about 4 or about 12 weeks. Whole-study results and caveats: Unmutated variant regions are reportedly targeted by nearly half of spike-specific TCRs. Researchers took repertoire samples only after the peak T cell response had come. Only a handful of AZD1222 recipients were seropositive at baseline.

The germline V and J ends were trimmed by 6 bases and 0 bases, with 14 bases remaining between them. The CDR3 has 15 residues. Germline V gene sequence: CDR1 SNHLY, CDR2 FYNNEI. Sequences were derived from peripheral blood, sampled on day 0 of AZD1222 vaccination. This receptor was identified in an adult in good health. The J gene is TRBJ1-2, the V gene TRBV2, with D possibly TRBD1 on 6 matching bases. CDR3 loop: CASRSQGPANYGYTF. CDR3 in DNA: TGTGCCAGCAGATCACAGGGACCAGCTAACTATGGCTACACCTTC.